What follows are 30 T cell receptor beta chains derived from one specimen sequenced in a study of human T cells and chemical hapten exposure. This sample's time point: patch test 3, about 24 weeks after DPC sensitization. Noted treatment: therapeutic diphenylcyclopropenone sensitization with weekly scalp DPC. TCRdb reprocessed the RACE reads with MiXCR, giving one entry per CDR3 protein. Of tens of thousands of distinct CDR3 sequences listed, more than 10% are singletons. The sample here was whole blood, taken in connection with sensitization to the hapten diphenylcyclopropenone (DPC). These receptors were taken from a woman between 50 and 59 years old with alopecia areata. Some clones in this sample may be carry-over from other donors' samples.

The CDR3 sequence is CASSPRQGVETQYF. The CDR3 region has the DNA TGTGCCAGCAGTCCCAGACAGGGAGTGGAGACCCAGTACTTC. The rearrangement links TRBV12-3 or TRBV12-4 to TRBJ2-5, with 7 bases that match TRBD1. With 5 bases clipped from V and 5 bases from J, the junction kept 8 bases outside the gene matches. The CDR3 runs 14 residues.

This sequence joins TRBV9 and TRBJ2-3, with 8 bases lining up with TRBD2. Per the germline V gene, CDR1 is SGDLS and CDR2 is YYNGEE. Trimming took 4 bases from V and 2 from J; bases not matched to a gene: 9. CDR3 length: 16 residues. The CDR3 spells CASSPVAGGYTDTQYF. The DNA for the CDR3 is TGTGCCAGCAGCCCGGTCGCGGGAGGTTACACAGATACGCAGTATTTT.

As for this clonotype: Relative to the germline gene, one junction end is altered; a read error may explain this. V and J are TRBV2 and TRBJ2-6; the match to TRBD1 covers 8 bases. The length of the CDR3 is 15 residues. The germline V gene has CDR1 SNHLY and CDR2 FYNNEI. DNA of the CDR3: TGTGCCTCCCGGGACAGGATCTCTGAGGCCAACGTCCTGACTTTC. It specifies CASRDRISEANVLTF.

This clonotype was seen many times. This chain links TRBV5-8 with TRBJ1-1, with 8 bases aligning to TRBD1. Germline V CDR1 and CDR2: SGHTS, YDEGEE. The CDR3 spans 14 residues. V lost 2 bases to trimming and J lost 5 bases; unmatched junction nucleotides: 5. CDR3 region: CASSLTGGKTEAFF. CDR3 DNA sequence: TGTGCCAGCAGCTTAACAGGGGGAAAGACTGAAGCTTTCTTT. Full variable domain (remainder filled in from reference TRBV5-8 and TRBJ1-1): EAGVTQSPTHLIKTRGQQATLRCSPISGHTSVYWYQQALGLGLQFLLWYDEGEERNRGNFPPRFSGRQFPNYSSELNVNALELEDSALYLCASSLTGGKTEAFFGQGTRLTVV.

This chain joins TRBV18 and TRBJ2-7; D is undetermined. This CDR3 comprises 15 residues. The V end lost 4 bases, the J end lost 1 base, and 14 bases lay between the germline ends. The germline V gene encodes CDR1 KGHSH and CDR2 LQKENI. Here the CDR3 reads CASSRDPGPSYEQYF. CDR3 coding DNA: TGTGCCAGCTCACGTGACCCCGGTCCGTCCTACGAGCAGTACTTC.

As to this clonotype: A much more abundant neighbour one base away suggests this may be a read error. The CDR3 end shows no conserved phenylalanine or tryptophan, and so a read error is likely. The chain is built from TRBV28 and TRBJ1-5; D is uncertain. Germline V gene data show CDR1 as MDHEN and CDR2 as SYDVKM. The length of the CDR3 is 15 residues. V was cut by 4 bases and J by 0 bases, with 10 bases left in between. The CDR3 bases are TGTGCCAGCAGTTCCGGAACTTATAGCAATCAGCCCCAGCATCTT. Protein sequence: CASSSGTYSNQPQHL.

The chain has TRBV9 and TRBJ1-3; D gene uncertain. CDR1 and CDR2 from the germline V gene are SGDLS and YYNGEE. V was cut by 3 bases and J by 4 bases, with 8 bases left in between. The CDR3 covers 13 residues. CDR3 in DNA: TGTGCCAGCAGCGGCGGTGACGGAAACACCATATATTTT. Translating gives CASSGGDGNTIYF.

This clonotype has a count of ten or more. The chain employs TRBV4-3 and TRBJ1-6, with D possibly being TRBD1 (6 bases). Per germline, CDR1 LGHNA and CDR2 YSLEER. This CDR3 is 18 amino acids long. Trimming removed 0 bases at V and 0 bases at J, with 12 bases between. CDR3 in DNA: TGCGCCAGCAGCCAAGATATAAGGGGGAGCTCCTATAATTCACCCCTCCACTTT. Encoded protein: CASSQDIRGSSYNSPLHF.

This sequence joins TRBV29-1 and TRBJ1-1; the D gene is possibly TRBD1 (5 bases). Germline CDR1 is SQVTM and CDR2 is ANQGSEA. V was shortened by 7 bases and J by 4 bases, with 16 bases between the two germline ends. The length of the CDR3 is 13 residues. In DNA form, the CDR3 reads TGCAGCGCCGAAAGGGGTGACGGCACTGAAGCTTTCTTT. The encoded protein is CSAERGDGTEAFF.

There are many counts of this clonotype. V gene TRBV7-2 combines with J gene TRBJ1-1; 7 positions match TRBD1. With 4 bases clipped from V and 5 bases from J, the junction kept 4 bases outside the gene matches. CDR3 length: 13 residues. The germline gives CDR1 SGHTA, CDR2 FQGNSA. CDR3: CASSSTGMTEAFF. CDR3 coding DNA: TGTGCCAGCAGCTCGACAGGGATGACTGAAGCTTTCTTT.

This clonotype appeared many times. The chain couples TRBV7-9 to TRBJ2-1; 8 bases are shared with TRBD2. Germline values: CDR1 SEHNR, CDR2 FQNEAQ (reference sequence). The CDR3 is 15 amino acids. With V trimmed by 5 bases and J by 9 bases, 12 bases remained unmatched. Here the CDR3 reads CASSLSSGSAGEQFF. The DNA for the CDR3 is TGTGCCAGCAGCCTCTCCAGCGGGAGTGCCGGTGAGCAGTTCTTC.

This clonotype occurred many times. This rearrangement joins TRBV19 to TRBJ1-5, with 7 nucleotides matching TRBD1. Trimming removed 0 bases from V and 1 base from J; junction bases left unmatched: 0. Germline CDR1 and CDR2: LNHDA and SQIVND (reference sequence). The length of the CDR3 is 15 residues. In nucleotides, the CDR3 is TGTGCCAGTAGTATAGACAGGGGGAGCAATCAGCCCCAGCATTTT. Protein: CASSIDRGSNQPQHF.

V and J are TRBV7-9 and TRBJ2-1; no clear D gene. The V end lost 6 bases, the J end lost 4 bases, and 10 bases lay between the germline ends. The CDR3 sequence is 13 residues long. Germline values: CDR1 SEHNR, CDR2 FQNEAQ (reference sequence). CDR3 nucleotides: TGTGCCAGCAGTCACGGACCATACAATGAGCAGTTCTTC. This sequence encodes CASSHGPYNEQFF.

This rearrangement joins TRBV28 to TRBJ2-5; 12 nucleotides match TRBD1. CDR1 and CDR2 (germline): MDHEN, SYDVKM. Trimming at V came to 4 bases and at J to 5 bases, leaving 11 bases not matched to a gene. This CDR3 contains 17 residues. The CDR3 DNA follows: TGTGCCAGCAGTTCCTCCCTAGGGACAGGGGGCGCGGAGACCCAGTACTTC. This codes for CASSSSLGTGGAETQYF.

This clonotype was counted many times. The rearrangement uses TRBV7-8 and TRBJ2-2, with TRBD2 as a possible D gene (5 bases). From germline, CDR1 is SGHVS and CDR2 FQNEAQ. Trimming pared 1 base from V and 1 base from J, leaving 10 bases between. The CDR3 is made up of 16 amino acids. The CDR3 region has the DNA TGTGCCAGCAGCTTAGTACTCGGACTGAACACCGGGGAGCTGTTTTTT. Residues: CASSLVLGLNTGELFF.

For this clonotype: This may stem from a read error, because a much larger clone lies one nucleotide away. This rearrangement joins TRBV24-1 to TRBJ1-2; TRBD1 might be the D (6 bases). Germline V gene data show CDR1 as KGHDR and CDR2 as SFDVKD. CDR3 size: 14 residues. The CDR3 loop reads CVTSGQQVLGGYTF. The CDR3 DNA reads as TGTGTCACCAGCGGACAGCAGGTTCTGGGGGGCTACACCTTC.

Many counts were recorded for this clonotype. The CDR3 sequence is CASSEGQRNTEAFF. The CDR3, as DNA: TGTGCCAGCAGTGAAGGACAGAGGAACACTGAAGCTTTCTTT. The chain combines TRBV12-3 or TRBV12-4 with TRBJ1-1; tentatively, D is TRBD1 (6 bases). The CDR3 covers 14 residues. Trimming left V 5 bases short and J 1 base short, with 11 bases between.

There are many counts of this clonotype. The chain joins TRBV3-1 to TRBJ1-5, with 7 bases fitting TRBD1. This CDR3 is built from 14 residues. Per the germline V gene, CDR1 is LGHDT and CDR2 is YNNKEL (reference sequence). V lost 1 base, J lost 6 bases, and 3 bases stayed unmatched. The CDR3 spells CASSQGQGGQPQHF. The CDR3 bases are TGTGCCAGCAGCCAAGGACAGGGAGGTCAGCCCCAGCATTTT.

This clonotype was counted a few times. The chain links TRBV20-1 to TRBJ2-1; TRBD2 is a possible D gene (6 bases). V lost 6 bases and J 4 bases, leaving 13 bases between the germline ends. Germline V lookup: CDR1 DFQATT, CDR2 SNEGSKA (reference sequence). The CDR3 totals 13 residues. CDR3: CSARGLIYNEQFF. The CDR3 region has the DNA TGCAGTGCGAGGGGACTGATATACAATGAGCAGTTCTTC.

V usage is TRBV24-1 and J usage is TRBJ2-7; D possibly corresponds to TRBD2 (5 bases). The germline V and J ends were trimmed by 1 base and 9 bases, with 12 bases remaining between them. This CDR3 has 13 amino acids. Germline values: CDR1 KGHDR, CDR2 SFDVKD. CDR3 region: CATSDLGREGQYF. The CDR3 coding sequence is TGTGCCACCAGTGATTTAGGTCGTGAGGGGCAGTACTTC.

This CDR3 reads CASSQDKGAGTEAFF. Written as DNA, the CDR3 is TGTGCCAGCAGCCAAGATAAGGGAGCTGGAACTGAAGCTTTCTTT. V and J are TRBV14 and TRBJ1-1; D is uncertain. Looked up from germline, CDR1 is SGHDN and CDR2 is FVKESK. V dropped 0 bases and J dropped 5 bases, with 13 bases sitting between them. The CDR3 has 15 amino acids.

This clonotype was recorded a few times. The J gene is TRBJ2-1, the V gene TRBV2; D may be TRBD2 (5 bases). This CDR3 comprises 14 residues. Germline V gene data show CDR1 as SNHLY and CDR2 as FYNNEI. Trimming shortened V by 6 bases and J by 4 bases, and 13 bases separated the two germline ends. This CDR3 reads CASSAGDFYNEQFF. The CDR3 DNA reads as TGTGCCAGCAGCGCGGGTGACTTTTACAATGAGCAGTTCTTC.

In its sample, this clonotype was seen many times. V and J are TRBV7-3 and TRBJ2-5; tentatively, D is TRBD2 (5 bases). This CDR3 has 14 residues. Between the trimmed V and J ends, which lost 2 bases and 1 base, there was a span of 8 bases. Germline V gene data show CDR1 as SGHTA and CDR2 as FQGTGA. CDR3 residues: CASSLFGLQETQYF. CDR3 coding DNA: TGTGCCAGCAGCTTATTTGGACTCCAAGAGACCCAGTACTTC.

This clonotype was found many times. The chain combines TRBV27 with TRBJ2-1; D gene ambiguous. The CDR3 runs 12 residues. Germline values: CDR1 MNHEY, CDR2 SMNVEV (reference sequence). Deletions cut 4 bases from V and 9 bases from J, with 10 bases between. CDR3 sequence: CASSSPTSEQFF. The CDR3 DNA reads TGTGCCAGCAGTTCTCCTACATCTGAGCAGTTCTTC.

This clonotype was seen only a few times. The chain recombines TRBV19 with TRBJ1-2; TRBD1 matches at 7 bases. V dropped 3 bases and J dropped 6; count of bases not matched to a gene: 4. There are 13 residues in the CDR3. Germline-derived CDR1 and CDR2 are LNHDA and SQIVND (reference sequence). The CDR3 nucleotides read TGTGCCAGTAGTATTCAGGGGGTGGATGGCTACACCTTC. Translation: CASSIQGVDGYTF.

This clonotype was seen at least ten times. The V and J genes are TRBV7-9 and TRBJ2-5; D possibly corresponds to TRBD1 (6 bases). The CDR3 runs to 15 residues. The germline CDR1 and CDR2 sequences are SEHNR and FQNEAQ (reference sequence). The V gene lost 5 bases and the J gene lost 1 base, with 14 bases spanning the gap. The CDR3 sequence: CASSPGHNVQETQYF. The CDR3 DNA is TGTGCCAGCAGCCCGGGACACAACGTCCAAGAGACCCAGTACTTC.

The CDR3 bases are TGTGCCAGCAGATCCTCAGGGGGGAATCAGCCCCAGCATTTT. It specifies CASRSSGGNQPQHF. The chain combines TRBV12-3 or TRBV12-4 with TRBJ1-5; 7 bases are a match to TRBD1. With 6 bases clipped from V and 4 bases from J, the junction kept 6 bases outside the gene matches. The CDR3 consists of 14 residues.

This clonotype has ten or more counts. The rearrangement links TRBV12-3 or TRBV12-4 to TRBJ1-2; TRBD1 is a possible D gene (5 bases). The V gene lost 5 bases and the J gene lost 8 bases, with 15 bases spanning the gap. The CDR3 loop spans 13 amino acids. The CDR3 bases are TGTGCCAGCAGTCCCGGGACGTCTAGGGGCTACACCTTC. It specifies CASSPGTSRGYTF.

V usage is TRBV7-2 and J usage is TRBJ2-1; 10 bases map to TRBD2. V was clipped by 1 base and J by 7 bases; unmatched bases: 4. CDR3 size: 15 residues. Germline V CDR1 and CDR2: SGHTA, FQGNSA. The CDR3 sequence: CASSLEASGSNEQFF. The CDR3 DNA follows: TGTGCCAGCAGCTTAGAGGCTAGCGGGAGTAATGAGCAGTTCTTC.

There are many counts of this clonotype. The chain joins TRBV10-1 to TRBJ2-3; D ambiguous. V lost 3 bases to trimming and J lost 4 bases, with 14 bases between them. This CDR3 contains 15 residues. The germline V gene encodes CDR1 WNHNN and CDR2 SYGVQD (reference sequence). CDR3 in DNA: TGCGCCAGCAGTGACCCTAACTCTGGCGCAGATACGCAGTATTTT. Translated: CASSDPNSGADTQYF.